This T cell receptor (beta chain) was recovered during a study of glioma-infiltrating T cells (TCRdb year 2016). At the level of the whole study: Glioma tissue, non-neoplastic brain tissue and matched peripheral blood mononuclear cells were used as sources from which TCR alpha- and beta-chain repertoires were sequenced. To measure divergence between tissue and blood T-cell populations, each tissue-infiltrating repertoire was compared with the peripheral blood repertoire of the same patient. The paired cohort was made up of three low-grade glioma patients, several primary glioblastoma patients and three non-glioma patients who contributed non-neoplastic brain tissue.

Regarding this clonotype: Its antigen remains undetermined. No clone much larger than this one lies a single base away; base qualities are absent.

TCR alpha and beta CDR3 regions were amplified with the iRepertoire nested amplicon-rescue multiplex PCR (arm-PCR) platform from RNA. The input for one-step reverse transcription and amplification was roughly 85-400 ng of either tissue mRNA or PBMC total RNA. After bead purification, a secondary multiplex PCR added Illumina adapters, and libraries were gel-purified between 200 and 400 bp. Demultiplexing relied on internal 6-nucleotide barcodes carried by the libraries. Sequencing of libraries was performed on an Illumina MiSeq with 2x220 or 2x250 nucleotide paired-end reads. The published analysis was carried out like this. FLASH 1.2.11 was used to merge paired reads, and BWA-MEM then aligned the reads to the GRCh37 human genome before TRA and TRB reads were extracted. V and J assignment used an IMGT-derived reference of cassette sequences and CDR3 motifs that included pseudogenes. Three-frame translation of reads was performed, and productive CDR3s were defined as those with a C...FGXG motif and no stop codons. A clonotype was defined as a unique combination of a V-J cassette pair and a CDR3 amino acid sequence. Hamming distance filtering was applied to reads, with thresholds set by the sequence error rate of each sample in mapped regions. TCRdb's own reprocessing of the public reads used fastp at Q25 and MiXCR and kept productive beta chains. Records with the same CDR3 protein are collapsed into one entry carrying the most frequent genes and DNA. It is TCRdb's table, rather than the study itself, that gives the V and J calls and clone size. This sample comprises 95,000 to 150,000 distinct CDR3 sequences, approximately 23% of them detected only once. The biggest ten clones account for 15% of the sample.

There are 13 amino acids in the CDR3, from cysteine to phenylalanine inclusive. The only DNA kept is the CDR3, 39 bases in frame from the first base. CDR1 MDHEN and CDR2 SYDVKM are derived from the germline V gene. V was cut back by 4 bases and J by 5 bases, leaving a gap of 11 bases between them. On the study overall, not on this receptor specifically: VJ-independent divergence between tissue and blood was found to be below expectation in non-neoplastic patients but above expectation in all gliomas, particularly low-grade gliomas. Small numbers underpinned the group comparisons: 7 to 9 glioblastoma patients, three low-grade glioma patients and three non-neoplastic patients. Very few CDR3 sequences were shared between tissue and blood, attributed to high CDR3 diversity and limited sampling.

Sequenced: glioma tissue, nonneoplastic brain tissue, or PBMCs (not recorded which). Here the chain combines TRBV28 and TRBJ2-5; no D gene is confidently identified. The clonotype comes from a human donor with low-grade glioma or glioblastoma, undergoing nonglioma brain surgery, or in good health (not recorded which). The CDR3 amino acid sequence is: CASSSRLRETQYF. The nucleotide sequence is TGTGCCAGCAGTTCCCGACTCCGCGAGACCCAGTACTTC.